This T cell receptor (beta chain) was documented in a study of a mutant IDH1 vaccine in newly diagnosed glioma. Across the whole study: The sex distribution of treated patients was about 62% male and roughly 40% female, with a mean age of around 40 years. Former treatment meant radiotherapy, temozolomide, or both; the majority had gotten both.

Clones were read by immunoSEQ multiplex PCR, and TCRdb kept only the in-frame ones, dropping some. Of 50,000 or so clones listed, approximately 78% are singletons. Trimming took 6 bases from V and 4 from J, leaving 21 bases between them. Germline CDR1 LNHDA, CDR2 SQIVND (reference sequence). The CDR3 has 16 residues. Described time point: baseline, week 1 (first vaccination visit). Treatment specified: pre-vaccination baseline after standard-of-care therapy. Each of the donors came in with new WHO grade 3 or 4 astrocytomas that were IDH1-mutant and ATRX-lost. Here the sequenced sample was PBMCs, taken from a glioma patient treated with radiotherapy, temozolomide or both. This TCR came from a man younger than 35 with glioma. The rearrangement uses TRBV19 and TRBJ2-5; D assignment may be TRBD1 or TRBD2 (5 bases each). In DNA form, the CDR3 reads TGTGCCAGTAGCAAGGGGCCGGGGAGAATGGGAGAGACCCAGTACTTC. This gives the protein CASSKGPGRMGETQYF.